Listed here is a single T cell receptor beta chain. The record originates from a study of shared clonotypes between healthy human individuals. Data came from immunoSEQ multiplex PCR; TCRdb stores just in-frame clones and leaves some out. The table records about 990,000 clones, 78% of them present only once. The receptor was isolated from a man aged 18-30 years in good health. Some clones in this sample may be carry-over from other donors' samples. The sequenced material came from memory CD4+ T cells from PBMCs. Subset specified: CD45RA-negative fraction.

Here the CDR3 reads CASRRGGTTYEQYF. In nucleotides, the CDR3 is TGTGCCAGCAGGCGTGGTGGCACAACCTACGAGCAGTACTTC. The rearrangement uses TRBV28 and TRBJ2-7; the D is unclear. Germline V gives CDR1 MDHEN, CDR2 SYDVKM. The CDR3 has 14 amino acids. Trimming removed 6 bases at V and 2 bases at J, with 14 bases between.